This T cell receptor beta chain originates from a study of metastatic and nonmetastatic thyroid tumors. Overall study: The study looked at repertoires side by side in blood and in tumor or nodule tissue from malignant and benign thyroid patients.

There were no patients who had received any treatment before thyroid surgery. TCRdb re-analyzed the PCR reads using MiXCR. The sample holds about 92,000 clones, more than 13% seen once. The CDR3 loop spans 16 amino acids. The V gene end was trimmed by 3 bases and the J gene end by 7 bases; junction bases not matched to a gene: 15. The V gene's germline CDR1 is MNHNS and CDR2 SASEGT. The rearrangement uses TRBV6-1 and TRBJ2-7; TRBD2 aligns across 7 bases. This TCR came from a female donor with papillary thyroid cancer or a benign thyroid nodule (not recorded which). Some clones in this sample may be carry-over from other donors' samples. The sequencing input was blood. DNA for the CDR3: TGTGCCAGCAGTGACTTGTGGGGGGAGGGGCGTTGGGAGCAGTACTTC. Protein: CASSDLWGEGRWEQYF.